These T cell receptor beta chains were read from a single sample in a study of human T cells and chemical hapten exposure. TCRdb re-called the RACE reads with MiXCR, one entry per CDR3 protein. This table has some 380,000 distinct CDR3 sequences, approximately 4.4% appearing once. The sample was whole blood, taken in connection with sensitization to the hapten diphenylcyclopropenone (DPC). The receptors were gathered from a woman aged 45 to 65 with alopecia areata. Some clones in this sample may be carry-over from other donors' samples. CDR3s include the opening cysteine and the closing phenylalanine or tryptophan. A D gene is named only where the DNA matches it firmly. Not every row has a clone size; where given, it reads once, few, many or a size class.

d_gene	abundance	v_gene	j_gene	CDR3nt	CDR3aa
.	.	TRBV24-1	TRBJ2-1	TGTGCCACCAGAGACGTCAATGAGCAGTTCTTC	CATRDVNEQFF
.	many	TRBV5-1	TRBJ1-6	TGCGCCAGCAGCTTGGACGGCTATAATTCACCCCTCCACTTT	CASSLDGYNSPLHF
.	many	TRBV29-1	TRBJ1-4	TGCAGCGTTGGACCACCAACTAATGAAAAACTGTTTTTT	CSVGPPTNEKLFF
TRBD1	.	TRBV29-1	TRBJ2-7	TGCAGCGTTGTACAGGGGGGCTACGAGCAGTACTTC	CSVVQGGYEQYF
.	many	TRBV6-1	TRBJ1-5	TGTGCCAGCAGTGAAGGGAGGCCAGGGAGTCAGCCCCAGCATTTT	CASSEGRPGSQPQHF
TRBD2	many	TRBV3-1	TRBJ2-2	TGTGCCAGCAGTCCCTACGGGAGATCTAGCGGGGGGTCCGGGGAGCTGTTTTTT	CASSPYGRSSGGSGELFF
.	few	TRBV7-2	TRBJ2-1	TGTGCCAGCAGCTTAGGAAGCGGTCCCATGGGTGAGCAGTTCTTC	CASSLGSGPMGEQFF
.	many	TRBV12-5	TRBJ2-1	TGTGCTAGTGGTTCTGGACAGTTCGTCAATGAGCAGTTCTTC	CASGSGQFVNEQFF
.	many	TRBV6-5	TRBJ1-5	TGTGCCACGCCGCATGAAGAAGAGGAACAGCCCCAGCATTTT	CATPHEEEEQPQHF
.	many	TRBV10-3	TRBJ1-1	TGTGCCACCAGGAACACGAAGGGGACTGAAGCTTTCTTT	CATRNTKGTEAFF
TRBD1	few	TRBV6-5	TRBJ1-1	TGTGCCAGCAGCCAACGGGACAGGGGGAACCCGAGCCCTGAAGCTTTCTTT	CASSQRDRGNPSPEAFF
.	many	TRBV18	TRBJ1-2	TGTGCCAGCTCACCACAGAGAGGGGGAGACTATGGCTACACCTTC	CASSPQRGGDYGYTF
TRBD1	many	TRBV6-6	TRBJ1-1	TGTGCCACGTCAGGGGGTATGAACACTGAAGCTTTCTTT	CATSGGMNTEAFF
.	many	TRBV14	TRBJ1-5	TGTGCCAGCAGCCAAGGAGGGGCCGGCAATCAGCCCCAGCATTTT	CASSQGGAGNQPQHF
.	many	TRBV3-1	TRBJ2-1	TGTGCCAGCAGCCACGGAGGGGGAAGGAATGAGCAGTTCTTC	CASSHGGGRNEQFF
.	many	TRBV4-2	TRBJ1-2	TGTGCCAGCAGCCAAGAGGGGGCGGCTAACTATGGCTACACCTTC	CASSQEGAANYGYTF
.	many	TRBV9	TRBJ2-2	TGTGCCAGCAGCCCGTTACTGGGCGGGGAGCTGTTTTTT	CASSPLLGGELFF
TRBD2	few	TRBV6-2/TRBV6-3	TRBJ2-1	TGTGCCAGCAGTTATACTAGCGGGAGGAGCTCCTACAATGAGCAGTTCTTC	CASSYTSGRSSYNEQFF
.	few	TRBV14	TRBJ2-1	TGTGCCAGCAGCCCCCTTTGGGGACCCTACAATGAGCAGTTCTTC	CASSPLWGPYNEQFF
TRBD2	.	TRBV12-3/TRBV12-4	TRBJ2-3	TGTGCCAGCAGTCCAACCCGCGGGGGGGCAGATACGCAGTATTTT	CASSPTRGGADTQYF
.	many	TRBV7-9	TRBJ1-4	TGTGCCAGCAGCTTCCAAGGGGAGTATAATGAAAAACTGTTTTTT	CASSFQGEYNEKLFF
TRBD1	.	TRBV20-1	TRBJ1-1	TGCAGTGCTAGAAAAGGGACAGCCGGCGCTGAAGCTTTCTTT	CSARKGTAGAEAFF
.	many	TRBV20-1	TRBJ2-1	TGCAGTGCTAGAGACCCCCGGGTTGGCAATGAGCAGTTCTTC	CSARDPRVGNEQFF
TRBD1	.	TRBV4-1	TRBJ1-4	TGCGCCAGCAGTCCTTCTATCTCAGGGGGCGGCGGTGAAAAACTGTTTTTT	CASSPSISGGGGEKLFF
TRBD1	many	TRBV6-5	TRBJ1-2	TGTGCCAGCAGTATAAACAGGGGGCATATGGATGGCTACACCTTC	CASSINRGHMDGYTF
TRBD1	.	TRBV6-5	TRBJ2-2	TGTGCCAGCACCTCAACAGGGGGCGTGAACACCGGGGAGCTGTTTTTT	CASTSTGGVNTGELFF
TRBD1	few	TRBV7-9	TRBJ2-1	TGTGCCAGCAGCTTCCCCCAGGGGGACCACAATGAGCAGTTCTTC	CASSFPQGDHNEQFF
TRBD1	many	TRBV12-3/TRBV12-4	TRBJ2-7	TGTGCCAGCAGTTTACCCCGAGGGGGCCCCTACGAGCAGTACTTC	CASSLPRGGPYEQYF
.	many	TRBV27	TRBJ2-2	TGTGCCAGCGCATTGACCGGGGAGAAGACCGGGGAGCTGTTTTTT	CASALTGEKTGELFF
TRBD2	few	TRBV20-1	TRBJ2-1	TGCAGTGCTAGAACTAGCGGGAATAAATACAATGAGCAGTTCTTC	CSARTSGNKYNEQFF
.	few	TRBV28	TRBJ2-7	TGTGCCAGCAGTTTGGTCCGGGGGAAGGGTTACGAGCAGTACTTC	CASSLVRGKGYEQYF
.	many	TRBV28	TRBJ1-1	TGTGCCAGCAGTTTACTTGGTGAGCCGTGGAACACTGAAGCTTTCTTT	CASSLLGEPWNTEAFF
TRBD2	.	TRBV20-1	TRBJ2-7	TGCAGTGCTGCTAGCGGTACTACCTACGAGCAGTACTTC	CSAASGTTYEQYF
.	.	TRBV5-6	TRBJ2-1	TGTGCCAGCAGCAGCCCGGGGCCATGGGGCTCCTACAATGAGCAGTTCTTC	CASSSPGPWGSYNEQFF
.	few	TRBV20-1	TRBJ2-3	TGCAGTGCTAGAAGAGAAGGGGATTGGGTCACAGATACGCAGTATTTT	CSARREGDWVTDTQYF
TRBD2	few	TRBV3-1	TRBJ2-3	TGTGCCAGCAGCCGGTATAGCGGGGGCCGCACAGATACGCAGTATTTT	CASSRYSGGRTDTQYF
.	many	TRBV7-8	TRBJ2-7	TGTGCCAGCAGCTTAGTTTTGACAGGTGCCTCTGGGGAGCAGTACTTC	CASSLVLTGASGEQYF
TRBD1	many	TRBV20-1	TRBJ1-5	TGCAGTGCTCTAGGGACAGGGATTTTTAGTAGCAATCAGCCCCAGCATTTT	CSALGTGIFSSNQPQHF
.	many	TRBV20-1	TRBJ1-5	TGCAGTGCTAGACAGGGCACTCAGCCCCAGCATTTT	CSARQGTQPQHF
TRBD2	few	TRBV7-7	TRBJ2-5	TGTGCCAGCAGCCCCCGGACTAGCGGGGGGGAAGAGACCCAGTACTTC	CASSPRTSGGEETQYF
.	many	TRBV28	TRBJ2-3	TGTGCCAGCAGTCCCCCCGAGTTGCAGGCAGATACGCAGTATTTT	CASSPPELQADTQYF
TRBD2	.	TRBV2	TRBJ2-7	TGTGCCAGCAGGGCGGGAGGGCTCTCCTACGAGCAGTACTTC	CASRAGGLSYEQYF
TRBD1	many	TRBV12-3/TRBV12-4	TRBJ1-1	TGTGCCAGCAGATCCTACCGACAGGGAAGTGAAGCTTTCTTT	CASRSYRQGSEAFF
TRBD1	few	TRBV12-3/TRBV12-4	TRBJ2-7	TGTGCCAGCGGACCTTCCCCGACAGGGGGCTACGAGCAGTACTTC	CASGPSPTGGYEQYF
.	many	TRBV6-5	TRBJ2-7	TGTGCCAGCAGTTACCAGTTACAGGGATCCTACGAGCAGTACTTC	CASSYQLQGSYEQYF
.	few	TRBV10-3	TRBJ1-3	TGTGCCATCAGTGAGACTGGCGGAAACACCATATATTTT	CAISETGGNTIYF
.	many	TRBV10-2	TRBJ2-7	TGCGCCAGCAGTGAATATACAGGGCTAGCAGCCTACGAGCAGTACTTC	CASSEYTGLAAYEQYF
TRBD1	many	TRBV7-9	TRBJ2-3	TGTGCCAGCAGCTCGGACAGGGGGCAGAGGATAGATACGCAGTATTTT	CASSSDRGQRIDTQYF
TRBD2	few	TRBV28	TRBJ2-7	TGTGCCAGCAGCCCCGAACTAGCGGGTCGGGTCTACGAGCAGTACTTC	CASSPELAGRVYEQYF
.	many	TRBV19	TRBJ2-7	TGTGCCAGTAGTATTGGACCGCTCTACGAGCAGTACTTC	CASSIGPLYEQYF
TRBD1	many	TRBV29-1	TRBJ1-2	TGCAGCGTTGGAGGCGGACAGGGCTATGGCTACACCTTC	CSVGGGQGYGYTF
.	.	TRBV29-1	TRBJ1-1	TGCAGCATTGAAGTCCCGAATGAAGCTTTCTTT	CSIEVPNEAFF
.	few	TRBV10-3	TRBJ1-1	TGTGCCATCAGTCCAGGGGACACTGAAGCTTTCTTT	CAISPGDTEAFF
.	many	TRBV20-1	TRBJ1-2	TGCAGTGCACCCCGGGGGGCCGGGAGCTATGGCTACACCTTC	CSAPRGAGSYGYTF
.	.	TRBV15	TRBJ1-1	TGTGCCACCAGCACCCAGCGGGGGACTGAAGCTTTCTTT	CATSTQRGTEAFF
.	.	TRBV6-2/TRBV6-3	TRBJ2-3	TGTGCCAGCAGTAAAAACAAGTTCACAGATACGCAGTATTTT	CASSKNKFTDTQYF
TRBD2	many	TRBV13	TRBJ2-7	TGTGCCAGCAGCTACGGACTAGCGGGAGAGTACGAGCAGTACTTC	CASSYGLAGEYEQYF
.	many	TRBV20-1	TRBJ1-2	TGCAGTGCCCCGGACACGAAGGCCACCTTC	CSAPDTKATF